Shown below are 30 T cell receptor beta chains from a single sample sequenced in a study of T cell repertoires in cytomegalovirus infection. From the reads, TCRdb called clonotypes with MiXCR, one entry per CDR3 protein. The table has about 500,000 distinct CDR3 sequences, roughly a third seen once. Their cognate antigens are unknown. The specimen was cultured PBMCs, collected from culture after CMV antigen stimulation. The origin of the receptors is a human donor in good health (CMV status not recorded). Some clones in this sample may be carry-over from other donors' samples.

The chain recombines TRBV19 with TRBJ1-1; D call uncertain. Germline assignment: CDR1 LNHDA and CDR2 SQIVND (reference sequence). The CDR3 has 13 residues. The V end was cut by 4 bases, the J end by 0 bases, with 6 bases between. CDR3 protein: CASSTYVNTEAFF. The CDR3 coding sequence is TGTGCCAGTAGTACTTACGTGAACACTGAAGCTTTCTTT.

This clonotype came up a few times. The chain employs TRBV4-1 and TRBJ1-1; D is undetermined. V was shortened by 2 bases and J by 1 base, with 5 bases between the two germline ends. Germline V CDR1 and CDR2: MGHRA, YSYEKL. The CDR3 runs to 13 residues. The CDR3 here is CASSQTENTEAFF. The CDR3 DNA reads TGCGCCAGCAGCCAAACAGAGAACACTGAAGCTTTCTTT.

The chain carries TRBV5-4 and TRBJ2-1; D remains unclear. CDR1 is SGHNT and CDR2 is YYREEE in the germline V gene (reference sequence). V was clipped by 4 bases and J by 6 bases, with 11 bases between them. The CDR3 is 13 amino acids. CDR3 DNA: TGTGCCAGCAGCCTGTGGCAGCTCAATGAGCAGTTCTTC. Protein product: CASSLWQLNEQFF.

V usage is TRBV15 and J usage is TRBJ2-3; D may be TRBD2 (5 bases). This CDR3 comprises 15 residues. Germline CDR1 LNHNV, CDR2 YYDKDF (reference sequence). V shed 1 base and J shed 1 base, with 9 bases lying between them. The CDR3 DNA reads TGTGCCACCAGCAGAGGTCTAGCCGGCACAGATACGCAGTATTTT. Its protein is CATSRGLAGTDTQYF.

The V and J genes are TRBV7-9 and TRBJ1-1, with unresolved D. The CDR3 contains 16 residues. Trimming shortened V by 2 bases and J by 1 base, and 14 bases separated the two germline ends. From germline, CDR1 is SEHNR and CDR2 FQNEAQ (reference sequence). This CDR3 reads CASSLYVSTTNTEAFF. The CDR3, as DNA: TGTGCCAGCAGCTTATACGTATCGACCACGAACACTGAAGCTTTCTTT.

The chain recombines TRBV19 with TRBJ2-1, with D perhaps matching TRBD1 (6 bases). This CDR3 comprises 15 residues. V shed 4 bases and J shed 2 bases, with 12 bases lying between them. Germline V gene sequence: CDR1 LNHDA, CDR2 SQIVND (reference sequence). The CDR3 loop is CASSTPGTPYNEQFF. In DNA form, the CDR3 reads TGTGCCAGTAGTACCCCCGGGACACCCTACAATGAGCAGTTCTTC.

This clonotype occurred a few times. The chain has TRBV7-3 and TRBJ2-7; TRBD2 aligns across 9 bases. Looked up from germline, CDR1 is SGHTA and CDR2 is FQGTGA. The CDR3 is 16 residues long. The V segment lost 0 bases and the J segment 3 bases; nucleotides outside the gene matches: 6. CDR3 sequence (DNA): TGTGCCAGCAGCTTAACGGGGCTAGCGGGAAGCTACGAGCAGTACTTC. Amino acid sequence: CASSLTGLAGSYEQYF.

The V call is TRBV6-1, the J call TRBJ1-5; D not resolved. V dropped 8 bases and J dropped 6 bases, with 20 bases sitting between them. The CDR3 sequence is 15 residues long. The germline V gene has CDR1 MNHNS and CDR2 SASEGT. The CDR3 reads CASGRSGDRVQPQHF. The DNA of the CDR3 is TGTGCCAGCGGACGCTCAGGAGATCGGGTTCAGCCCCAGCATTTT.

The chain links TRBV6-2 or TRBV6-3 to TRBJ2-3, with D unclear. From germline, CDR1 is MNHEY and CDR2 SVGEGT. Trimming took off 2 bases at V and 4 bases at J, with 4 bases between the two ends. This CDR3 spans 12 amino acids. The CDR3 here is CASSYQPDTQYF. CDR3 DNA sequence: TGTGCCAGCAGTTACCAACCAGATACGCAGTATTTT.

This chain connects TRBV28 to TRBJ2-7, with TRBD2 identical over 9 bases. This CDR3 is built from 15 residues. After removal of 6 bases from V and 2 bases from J, the junction contained 8 bases not matched to a gene. Germline CDR1 reads MDHEN; CDR2 reads SYDVKM. The CDR3 region is CASRQRAGGPYEQYF. The CDR3 DNA reads TGTGCCAGCAGGCAGAGGGCGGGAGGGCCCTACGAGCAGTACTTC.

This clonotype was seen a few times. V gene TRBV6-5 combines with J gene TRBJ2-2; 10 nucleotides line up with TRBD2. This CDR3 spans 16 amino acids. Per the germline V gene, CDR1 is MNHEY and CDR2 is SVGAGI. Germline trimming cut 5 bases from V and 8 bases from J; bases unmatched to any gene: 11. The CDR3 sequence is CASSPRAGGSPGELFF. CDR3 bases: TGTGCCAGCAGTCCGCGAGCGGGAGGGTCCCCTGGGGAGCTGTTTTTT.

The chain has TRBV7-2 and TRBJ1-2; D remains unclear. The CDR3 runs 14 residues. The V end was cut by 5 bases, the J end by 2 bases, with 12 bases between. Germline V gene sequence: CDR1 SGHTA, CDR2 FQGNSA. The CDR3 DNA follows: TGTGCCAGCAGCCCCTGGACGGGGAACTATGGCTACACCTTC. It encodes CASSPWTGNYGYTF.

This clonotype was seen ten or more times. The genes are TRBV6-2 or TRBV6-3 and TRBJ2-7, with D maybe TRBD2 (6 bases). Trimming left V 5 bases short and J 2 bases short, with 10 bases between. Germline assignment: CDR1 MNHEY and CDR2 SVGEGT. The CDR3 is 13 residues long. The CDR3 sequence: CASSAGRTYEQYV. In DNA form, the CDR3 reads TGTGCCAGCAGTGCGGGACGGACCTACGAGCAGTACGTC.

The V gene is TRBV6-5, the J gene TRBJ2-1, with a tentative D call TRBD2 (6 bases). Trimming pared 10 bases from V and 3 bases from J, leaving 10 bases between. The CDR3 is 12 residues long. Germline V gives CDR1 MNHEY, CDR2 SVGAGI. CDR3 coding DNA: TGTGCCACCGGGACTCTCTACAATGAGCAGTTCTTC. Encoded protein: CATGTLYNEQFF.

This clonotype has at least ten counts. The V and J genes are TRBV7-6 and TRBJ1-2; D is undetermined. Trimming removed 2 bases from V and 0 bases from J, with 10 bases in between. The germline V gene has CDR1 SGHVS and CDR2 FNYEAQ. The CDR3 totals 15 residues. CDR3: CASSLRSGANYGYTF. The CDR3 region has the DNA TGTGCCAGCAGCTTACGGAGCGGAGCTAACTATGGCTACACCTTC.

The chain carries TRBV6-1 and TRBJ1-6; weak D call: TRBD1 (5 bases). The germline V gene has CDR1 MNHNS and CDR2 SASEGT. The CDR3 has 16 residues. V lost 2 bases and J 10 bases, leaving 18 bases between the germline ends. Here the CDR3 reads CASSEYDGRVASPLHF. In DNA, the CDR3 is TGTGCCAGCAGTGAATACGATGGCAGGGTTGCCTCACCCCTCCACTTT.

This chain joins TRBV4-1 and TRBJ2-1; 7 positions agree with TRBD2. V shed 0 bases and J 0 bases; nucleotides not matched to a gene: 5. Germline CDR1 and CDR2: MGHRA and YSYEKL. This CDR3 is built from 17 residues. CDR3 DNA sequence: TGCGCCAGCAGCCAAGAGCTAGCGGTTAGCTCCTACAATGAGCAGTTCTTC. Its protein product is CASSQELAVSSYNEQFF.

This clonotype was detected only once. The chain is built from TRBV29-1 and TRBJ2-3; 9 nucleotides match TRBD1. J lost 3 bases, V lost 3 bases, and 4 bases had no gene match. The germline CDR1 and CDR2 sequences are SQVTM and ANQGSEA. The CDR3 consists of 14 residues. CDR3 loop: CSVDNRGLTDTQYF. The DNA of the CDR3 is TGCAGCGTTGATAACAGGGGGCTGACAGATACGCAGTATTTT.

Only a few counts were recorded for this clonotype. V gene TRBV7-8 combines with J gene TRBJ2-1; 7 bases are a match to TRBD1. The CDR3 spans 16 residues. The trim removed 4 bases at V and 4 bases at J, leaving 10 bases unmatched. From germline, CDR1 is SGHVS and CDR2 FQNEAQ. The CDR3 nucleotides read TGTGCCAGCAGCTCCTCCGGGACAGCCGTTTACAATGAGCAGTTCTTC. Translation: CASSSSGTAVYNEQFF.

This clonotype occurred a few times. The chain employs TRBV7-6 and TRBJ2-2; D gene ambiguous. This CDR3 has 16 residues. Germline V gene sequence: CDR1 SGHVS, CDR2 FNYEAQ. Trimming stripped 2 bases from V and 0 bases from J, with 10 bases between. CDR3 sequence: CASSLNARANTGELFF. The CDR3 bases are TGTGCCAGCAGCTTAAATGCTCGGGCGAACACCGGGGAGCTGTTTTTT.

The genes are TRBV12-3 or TRBV12-4 and TRBJ2-1; no firm D call. This CDR3 has 15 residues. V was cut by 0 bases and J by 1 base, with 7 bases left in between. Written as DNA, the CDR3 is TGTGCCAGCAGTTTAGCGCCCCCATCCTACAATGAGCAGTTCTTC. Protein product: CASSLAPPSYNEQFF.

Many counts were recorded for this clonotype. The rearrangement joins TRBV7-2 to TRBJ2-5, with 7 bases that match TRBD2. The CDR3 is 15 amino acids. V lost 1 base to trimming and J lost 3 bases; unmatched junction nucleotides: 5. CDR1 SGHTA and CDR2 FQGNSA come from the germline V gene. The DNA for the CDR3 is TGTGCCAGCAGCTTAGGAGCTAGCGGTAAAGAGACCCAGTACTTC. Translated: CASSLGASGKETQYF.

The genes are TRBV11-1 and TRBJ2-7; D could derive from TRBD1 or TRBD2 (5 bases each). CDR1 SGHAT and CDR2 FQDESV come from the germline V gene (reference sequence). This CDR3 spans 15 amino acids. The V gene lost 5 bases and the J gene lost 2 bases, with 16 bases spanning the gap. The CDR3 DNA follows: TGTGCCAGCAGCCAAGAGTGGGGGTTCACCTACGAGCAGTACTTC. This gives the protein CASSQEWGFTYEQYF.

This clonotype turned up a few times. The CDR3 region has the DNA TGTGCCAGCAGCCCTCCCAGAGGTTCGTACGAGCAGTACTTC. This sequence encodes CASSPPRGSYEQYF. This chain connects TRBV7-9 to TRBJ2-7; D gene uncertain. The V end was cut by 5 bases, the J end by 4 bases, with 15 bases between. This CDR3 is built from 14 residues. Per germline, CDR1 SEHNR and CDR2 FQNEAQ (reference sequence).

V usage is TRBV7-6 and J usage is TRBJ2-3; TRBD2 might be the D (6 bases). Per germline, CDR1 SGHVS and CDR2 FNYEAQ. Trimming stripped 4 bases from V and 0 bases from J, with 20 bases between. The CDR3 spans 18 residues. The CDR3 nucleotides are TGTGCCAGCAGCTCAAACCCCTTCGAGGGACTGAGCACAGATACGCAGTATTTT. Translating gives CASSSNPFEGLSTDTQYF. The entire variable domain, with the rest obtained from reference TRBV7-6 and TRBJ2-3, is as follows: GAGVSQSPRYKVTKRGQDVALRCDPISGHVSLYWYRQALGQGPEFLTYFNYEAQQDKSGLPNDRFSAERPEGSISTLTIQRTEQRDSAMYRCASSSNPFEGLSTDTQYFGPGTRLTVL.

This clonotype was counted between two and nine times. This chain uses TRBV19 with TRBJ2-5, with 12 bases fitting TRBD2. This CDR3 has 16 amino acids. J was trimmed by 1 base and V by 3 bases; bases with no gene match: 3. Germline-derived CDR1 and CDR2 are LNHDA and SQIVND (reference sequence). The CDR3 here is CASSIRLAGAQETQYF. Here the CDR3 DNA reads TGTGCCAGTAGTATTCGACTAGCGGGGGCCCAAGAGACCCAGTACTTC.

A few counts support this clonotype. The chain is built from TRBV6-5 and TRBJ2-5; a possible D gene is TRBD2 (5 bases). V gave up 6 bases and J gave up 3 bases, with 14 bases separating them. The CDR3 consists of 14 residues. The germline V gene has CDR1 MNHEY and CDR2 SVGAGI. The CDR3 loop reads CASRRTWSKETQYF. CDR3 DNA sequence: TGTGCCAGCAGAAGGACTTGGAGTAAAGAGACCCAGTACTTC.

The rearrangement uses TRBV29-1 and TRBJ1-2; no definite D call. The CDR3 runs to 13 residues. Trimming cost V 2 bases and J 4 bases, with 11 bases left between them. CDR1 and CDR2 (germline): SQVTM, ANQGSEA. The CDR3 spells CSVELGLGYGYTF. CDR3 nucleotides: TGCAGCGTTGAACTCGGGCTTGGCTATGGCTACACCTTC.

The chain recombines TRBV20-1 with TRBJ2-1, with 11 bases identical to TRBD2. With 0 bases clipped from V and 7 bases from J, the junction kept 5 bases outside the gene matches. The CDR3 runs 15 residues. Germline CDR1 and CDR2: DFQATT and SNEGSKA (reference sequence). The CDR3 here is CSARDGASGRNEQFF. The CDR3 coding sequence is TGCAGTGCTAGAGATGGCGCTAGCGGGAGGAATGAGCAGTTCTTC.

The chain joins TRBV28 to TRBJ2-1; D possibly corresponds to TRBD2 (5 bases). Germline V gene sequence: CDR1 MDHEN, CDR2 SYDVKM. Trimming pared 6 bases from V and 0 bases from J, leaving 12 bases between. CDR3 size: 15 residues. CDR3: CASRILEGSYNEQFF. CDR3 DNA: TGTGCCAGCAGGATCCTCGAGGGCTCCTACAATGAGCAGTTCTTC.